The clone carrying this T cell receptor beta chain was detected ten times or more. This entry comes from a study of early T cells in non-severe SARS-CoV-2 infection. TCRdb used MiXCR to reprocess the 5' RACE reads, holding one entry per CDR3 protein. The sample consists of some 96,000 distinct CDR3 sequences, 15% of them appearing once. The clonotype was recovered from an adult who was a healthcare worker with PCR-confirmed SARS-CoV-2 infection or an uninfected control (not recorded which). The sample comprised whole blood.

DNA of the CDR3: TGTGCCAGCAGCCCAAGCTATAGCGTGGATGAGCAGTTCTTC. This sequence encodes CASSPSYSVDEQFF. The chain joins TRBV11-2 to TRBJ2-1, with D maybe TRBD2 (5 bases). This CDR3 spans 14 amino acids. The V and J ends lost 5 bases and 8 bases respectively, with 16 bases between them. Germline V gives CDR1 SGHAT, CDR2 FQNNGV.